Below are 2 T cell receptor beta chains sequenced from a single sample in a study of blood T cells in healthy people across ages. The authors ran a second PCR of roughly 6 to 12 cycles using a sample-barcoded 5' primer and a J-beta primer mix. TCRdb redid the calling of the 5' RACE reads with MiXCR, one entry per CDR3 protein. The sample lists 2 million or so distinct CDR3 sequences; just under 50% were seen once. The sample was blood. The source is a woman in her forties in good health.

The genes are TRBV6-6 and TRBJ2-3; 7 bases map to TRBD2. V dropped 11 bases and J dropped 3; count of bases not matched to a gene: 8. Germline lookup yields CDR1 MNHNY and CDR2 SVGAGI (reference sequence). The CDR3 is 13 amino acids. Here the CDR3 reads CAGGEQSTDTQYF. In DNA, the CDR3 is TGTGCCGGGGGGGAACAATCGACAGATACGCAGTATTTT.

The rearrangement uses TRBV6-2 or TRBV6-3 and TRBJ2-4; D is ambiguous. The last part of the DNA fits TRBJ2-7 better; the J call may be wrong. Germline CDR1 reads MNHEY; CDR2 reads SVGEGT. The CDR3 length is 14 residues. This chain's CDR3 is CASSSLLSAYEQYF. CDR3 sequence (DNA): TGTGCCAGCAGTTCCCTTCTTTCTGCCTACGAGCAGTACTTC.